Included here is one T cell receptor beta chain sequence, with context. Its antigen is as yet unknown. Sorted libraries came from about a million CD4+ or CD8+ T cells. The germline V gene encodes CDR1 SGHVS and CDR2 FQNEAQ. V trimming: 8 bases; J trimming: 4 bases; junction bases outside the gene matches: 9. The CDR3 sequence is 15 residues long. The data were obtained in a study of neurological immune-mediated disorders. The authors obtained over 200 million TCR-beta sequences from 15-18 subjects per sequencing run. TCRdb analysed the 5' RACE reads with MiXCR anew, one entry per CDR3 protein. The sample includes some 19,000 distinct CDR3 sequences, roughly 17% seen only once; the top ten take 7% to 9%. Study observations and caveats: It was the repertoires of 18 of 34 multiple sclerosis patients that phylogenetic grouping placed in one related-CDR3 cluster, which is a possible signature.

The receptor's source is a woman aged 18-29 years with multiple sclerosis. The chain recombines TRBV7-8 with TRBJ2-1, with 9 bases lining up with TRBD2. The source material was CD8+ T cells from blood. The CDR3 is CASVSGSWVYNEQFF. The CDR3 DNA reads as TGTGCCAGCGTTAGCGGGAGTTGGGTATACAATGAGCAGTTCTTC.